Sequencing of this TCR beta chain was carried out in a study of shared T cell receptors in the human thymus. The ends were cut back, 2 bases at V and 2 bases at J, with 16 bases in the middle. Per the germline V gene, CDR1 is SGHTA and CDR2 is FQGNSA. CDR3 length: 17 amino acids. The repertoire was sequenced with immunoSEQ multiplex PCR; TCRdb's copy has only in-frame clones and lacks some. The sample yields over 350,000 clones, more than 85% seen once. Sample: thymocytes. The rearrangement links TRBV7-2 to TRBJ1-5; the D gene is possibly TRBD1 (5 bases). This TCR was sampled from a human donor. The CDR3 region has the DNA TGTGCCAGCAGCTTAAGGGGCCTCGGGTTCGGCAATCAGCCCCAGCATTTT. Translation: CASSLRGLGFGNQPQHF.